This is a list of T cell receptor beta chains from one sample in a study of shared clonotypes between healthy human individuals. TCRdb's table, derived via immunoSEQ multiplex PCR, lists solely in-frame clones and lacks some. Among around 330,000 clones listed, around two thirds were seen once. Sequenced input: memory CD4+ T cells sorted from blood. These receptors came from a man aged 25-45 years in good health. Each CDR3 is given with its conserved first and last residue. A D gene is named only where the DNA matches it firmly. Rows may omit the clone size; those that give it use once, few, many or a size class.

TGTGCCAGCAGTCCCCTCGGACAGCCCCAGCATTTT,CASSPLGQPQHF,.,TRBV28,TRBJ1-5,.
TGTGCCAGTAGTCGGCGACTGAACACTGAAGCTTTCTTT,CASSRRLNTEAFF,.,TRBV19,TRBJ1-1,.
TGTGCCAGCAGTATCCCCGGGACTTTGACCGGGGAGCTGTTTTTT,CASSIPGTLTGELFF,.,TRBV28,TRBJ2-2,.
TGTGCCAGCAGCCAAGATTGGACCGGAAATCAGTACTTC,CASSQDWTGNQYF,.,TRBV14,TRBJ2-7,.
TGTGCCAGCAGCTCTAGCGGGGGACTCGCAGATACGCAGTATTTT,CASSSSGGLADTQYF,few,TRBV6-6,TRBJ2-3,TRBD2
TGTGCCAGCAGCTTGTCGGGAGGGTTTAACAATGAGCAGTTCTTC,CASSLSGGFNNEQFF,.,TRBV5-4,TRBJ2-1,TRBD2
TGCAGCGTTGATGTGGGCAGCTACGAGCAGTACTTC,CSVDVGSYEQYF,.,TRBV29-1,TRBJ2-7,.
TGTGCCTGGAGTTTTCTACGAGGGGGAAGCGCAACGCAGTATTTT,CAWSFLRGGSATQYF,.,TRBV30,TRBJ2-3,.
TGTGCCAGTAGTACGATGGGACAGGGTGGGTACAATGAGCAGTTCTTC,CASSTMGQGGYNEQFF,few,TRBV19,TRBJ2-1,TRBD1
TGCGCCAGCAGCCCCTGGCAGGGGTCCGATTCACCCCTCCACTTT,CASSPWQGSDSPLHF,.,TRBV5-1,TRBJ1-6,.
TGTGCCAGCAGTTCCTCATTAATACTAGCGGGAAGCTCCTACAATGAGCAGTTCTTC,CASSSSLILAGSSYNEQFF,.,TRBV27,TRBJ2-1,TRBD2
TGTGCCAGCAGCTTTTATCAGGGAGGGTCTGAAGCTTTCTTT,CASSFYQGGSEAFF,few,TRBV5-4,TRBJ1-1,.
TGTGCCAGCAGCGCGGGGCAGAAAGAGACCCAGTACTTC,CASSAGQKETQYF,few,TRBV9,TRBJ2-5,.
TGTGCCAGCAGCACGAGACAGAAAAGCTACGAGCAGTACTTC,CASSTRQKSYEQYF,.,TRBV7-8,TRBJ2-7,.
TGTGCCAGCAGCACACAGGGGCGGAACACTGAAGCTTTCTTT,CASSTQGRNTEAFF,.,TRBV27,TRBJ1-1,TRBD1
TGCGCCAGCAGCTTGGGTTCTGCGAGAGAGACCCAGTACTTC,CASSLGSARETQYF,.,TRBV5-1,TRBJ2-5,.
TGCGCCAGCAGCCAAGCTCCGGTGAACGTTAATGAAAAACTGTTTTTT,CASSQAPVNVNEKLFF,.,TRBV4-1,TRBJ1-4,.
TGTGCCAGCAGCTGGGGAGGACAGGGACACGTCGAGGAAAAACTGTTTTTT,CASSWGGQGHVEEKLFF,.,TRBV5-4,TRBJ1-4,TRBD1
TGTGCCAGCAGTTCCGCTAGCGGATCCTACAATGAGCAGTTCTTC,CASSSASGSYNEQFF,.,TRBV6-6,TRBJ2-1,TRBD2
TGTGCCAGCATCGTAGGTCAGGGCGGCGTGTGGAAAAACACTGAAGCTTTCTTT,CASIVGQGGVWKNTEAFF,.,TRBV7-2,TRBJ1-1,.
TGTGCCAGCAGCATCCCGGGGACAGGGATGTACGAGCAGTACTTC,CASSIPGTGMYEQYF,.,TRBV2,TRBJ2-7,TRBD1
TGCGCCACCTCGAACAGCTTGGGGCCCGCTACCAATGAGCAGTTCTTC,CATSNSLGPATNEQFF,.,TRBV5-1,TRBJ2-1,.
TGTGCCAGCAGTGAAGGGGGCAGAAATTCACCCCTCCACTTT,CASSEGGRNSPLHF,.,TRBV2,TRBJ1-6,.
TGTGCCAGCAGGACAGCAGGGGGGTACGCAGATACGCAGTATTTT,CASRTAGGYADTQYF,.,TRBV27,TRBJ2-3,.
TGCGCCAGCAGCTTCGAAGGGCGGGGCGAGACCCAGTACTTC,CASSFEGRGETQYF,.,TRBV5-1,TRBJ2-5,.
TGCAGTCCCTACTCCTACGAGCAGTACTTC,CSPYSYEQYF,.,TRBV20-1,TRBJ2-7,.
TGTGCCACCAGCAGGGACGTAAACTATGGCTACACCTTC,CATSRDVNYGYTF,.,TRBV15,TRBJ1-2,.
TGTGCCAGTAGTATTGGATTAGCGGGAGGTTTCGCCTACGAGCAGTACTTC,CASSIGLAGGFAYEQYF,.,TRBV19,TRBJ2-7,TRBD2
TGTGCCAGCAGCCTTTTAGGGGGACTTTCCGGCACAGATACGCAGTATTTT,CASSLLGGLSGTDTQYF,.,TRBV11-2,TRBJ2-3,.
TGTGCCAGCAGCTTCACAGGACCTGTCCACGAGCAGTACTTC,CASSFTGPVHEQYF,.,TRBV11-2,TRBJ2-7,.
TGTGCCAGCAGCTCCCGATCTGGGGCCAACGTCCTGACTTTC,CASSSRSGANVLTF,.,TRBV7-9,TRBJ2-6,.
TGTGCCAGCTCACTAATGGCTAGCGGGGTTACAGATACGCAGTATTTT,CASSLMASGVTDTQYF,few,TRBV18,TRBJ2-3,TRBD2
TGCGCCAGCAGCTTGGGGGCGGGAGGGACCTACGAGCAGTACTTC,CASSLGAGGTYEQYF,.,TRBV5-1,TRBJ2-7,TRBD2
TGCGCCAGCAGCCAAGACGACTCGAGGACAGTGTTCTCCTACGAGCAGTACTTC,CASSQDDSRTVFSYEQYF,.,TRBV4-1,TRBJ2-7,.
TGTGCCAGCAGCTTAGAGGGACTAGCGGCGAACACCGGGGAGCTGTTTTTT,CASSLEGLAANTGELFF,.,TRBV11-2,TRBJ2-2,TRBD2
TGTGCCATCAGTGAGCGGGGCGGGAACCACAATGAGCAGTTCTTC,CAISERGGNHNEQFF,many,TRBV10-3,TRBJ2-1,.
TGTGCCAGCACCTTTCGGACTAGGGTGCTGTTTTTT,CASTFRTRVLFF,.,TRBV7-2,TRBJ2-2,TRBD2
TGTGCCAGCAGCTTAAGACAAATAGAGACCCAGTACTTC,CASSLRQIETQYF,.,TRBV7-6,TRBJ2-5,.
TGTGCCAGCAGCATGGCTAGCAGCTCACAAAGTCGGGCCAACGTCCTGACTTTC,CASSMASSSQSRANVLTF,.,TRBV7-4,TRBJ2-6,.
TGCAGCGTGAGCCCCGGCGGGGATGAGCAGTACTTC,CSVSPGGDEQYF,.,TRBV29-1,TRBJ2-5,.
TGTGCCAGCAGCTTGAGAGCCGAGGCAGATACGCAGTATTTT,CASSLRAEADTQYF,.,TRBV11-2,TRBJ2-3,.
TGTGCCAGCACTTTGGACAGGGGGCGGGAGACCCAGTACTTC,CASTLDRGRETQYF,.,TRBV2,TRBJ2-5,TRBD1